This T cell receptor beta chain originates from a study of cytomegalovirus exposure and HLA in healthy donors. PCR used 60 Vbeta primers and 13 Jbeta primers. Produced via immunoSEQ multiplex PCR; TCRdb's table is partial and in-frame only. The sample lists more than 100,000 clones, about three quarters occurring once. From germline, CDR1 is LNHNV and CDR2 YYDKDF (reference sequence). The CDR3 has 16 residues. V was shortened by 1 base and J by 1 base, with 13 bases between the two germline ends. The sequenced sample consisted of PBMCs. The sequence derives from a woman in her thirties or forties in good health and CMV-seropositive. The V gene is TRBV15, the J gene TRBJ1-1; TRBD1 might be the D (5 bases). The CDR3: CATSRVTGLKNTEAFF. The CDR3, as DNA: TGTGCCACCAGCAGAGTCACGGGACTCAAGAACACTGAAGCTTTCTTT.